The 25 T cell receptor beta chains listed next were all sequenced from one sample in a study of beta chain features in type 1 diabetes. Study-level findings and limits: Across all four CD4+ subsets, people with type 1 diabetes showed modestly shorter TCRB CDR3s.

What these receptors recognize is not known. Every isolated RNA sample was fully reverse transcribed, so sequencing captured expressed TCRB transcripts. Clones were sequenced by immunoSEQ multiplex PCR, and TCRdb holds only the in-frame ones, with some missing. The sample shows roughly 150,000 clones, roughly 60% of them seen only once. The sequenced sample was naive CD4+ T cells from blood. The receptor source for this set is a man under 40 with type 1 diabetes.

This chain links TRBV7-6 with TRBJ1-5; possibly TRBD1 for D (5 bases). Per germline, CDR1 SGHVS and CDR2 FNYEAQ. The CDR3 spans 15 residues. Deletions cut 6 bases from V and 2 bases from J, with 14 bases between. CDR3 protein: CASSAEGKGNQPQHF. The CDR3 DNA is TGTGCCAGCAGTGCCGAGGGGAAGGGCAATCAGCCCCAGCATTTT.

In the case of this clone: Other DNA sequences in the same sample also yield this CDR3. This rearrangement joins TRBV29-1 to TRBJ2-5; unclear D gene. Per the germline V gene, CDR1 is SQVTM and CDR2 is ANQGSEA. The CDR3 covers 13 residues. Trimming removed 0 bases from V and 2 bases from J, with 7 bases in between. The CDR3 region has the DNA TGCAGCGTTGAAGAGCAGTTACAAGAGACCCAGTACTTC. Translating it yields CSVEEQLQETQYF.

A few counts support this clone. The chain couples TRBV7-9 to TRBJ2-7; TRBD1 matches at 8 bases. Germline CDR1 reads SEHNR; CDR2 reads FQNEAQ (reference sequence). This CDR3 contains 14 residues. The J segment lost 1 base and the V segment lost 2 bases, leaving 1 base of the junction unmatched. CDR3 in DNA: TGTGCCAGCAGCTTAAGGACAGGGTCCTACGAGCAGTACTTC. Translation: CASSLRTGSYEQYF.

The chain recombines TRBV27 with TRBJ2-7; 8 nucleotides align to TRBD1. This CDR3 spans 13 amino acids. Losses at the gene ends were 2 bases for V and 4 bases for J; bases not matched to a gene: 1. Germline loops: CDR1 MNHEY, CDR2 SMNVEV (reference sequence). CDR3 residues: CASSLRTGYEQYF. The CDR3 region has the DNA TGTGCCAGCAGTTTAAGGACAGGGTACGAGCAGTACTTC.

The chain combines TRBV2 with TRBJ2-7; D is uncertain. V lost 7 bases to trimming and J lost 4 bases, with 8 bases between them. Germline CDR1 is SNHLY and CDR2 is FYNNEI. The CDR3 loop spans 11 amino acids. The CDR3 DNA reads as TGTGCCAGCAAAGTAGGGTACGAGCAGTACTTC. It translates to CASKVGYEQYF.

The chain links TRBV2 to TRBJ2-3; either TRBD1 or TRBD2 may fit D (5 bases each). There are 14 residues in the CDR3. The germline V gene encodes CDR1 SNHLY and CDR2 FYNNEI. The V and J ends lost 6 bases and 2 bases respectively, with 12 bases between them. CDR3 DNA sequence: TGTGCCAGCAGCTCCGGGACCCCCACAGATACGCAGTATTTT. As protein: CASSSGTPTDTQYF.

The CDR3 DNA sequence: TGTGCCAGCAGCTTAGTAGCGGGGGCCCTAGCCAAAAACATTCAGTACTTC. It yields the protein CASSLVAGALAKNIQYF. The rearrangement uses TRBV7-2 and TRBJ2-4, with 9 bases that match TRBD2. The ends lost 1 base at V and 0 bases at J; junction bases unmatched: 4. The CDR3 contains 17 residues. The germline gives CDR1 SGHTA, CDR2 FQGNSA.

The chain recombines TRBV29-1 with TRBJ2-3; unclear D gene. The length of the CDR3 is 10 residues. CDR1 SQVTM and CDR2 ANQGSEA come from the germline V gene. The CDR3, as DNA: TGCACCACGAGCGATGGGACGCAGTATTTT. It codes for CTTSDGTQYF.

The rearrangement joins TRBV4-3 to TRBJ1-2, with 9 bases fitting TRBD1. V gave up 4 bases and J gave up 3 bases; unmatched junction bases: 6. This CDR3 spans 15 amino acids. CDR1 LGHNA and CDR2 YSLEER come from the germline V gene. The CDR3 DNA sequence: TGCGCCAGCAGCCCCGAACAGGGGGCCGACTATGGCTACACCTTC. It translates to CASSPEQGADYGYTF.

CDR3 protein: CAIKFEDSYEQYF. Written as DNA, the CDR3 is TGTGCCATCAAATTTGAGGACAGCTACGAGCAGTACTTC. This chain uses TRBV10-3 with TRBJ2-7; perhaps TRBD1 as D (6 bases). This CDR3 has 13 amino acids. Trimming removed 7 bases at V and 3 bases at J, with 13 bases between. The germline V gene encodes CDR1 ENHRY and CDR2 SYGVKD.

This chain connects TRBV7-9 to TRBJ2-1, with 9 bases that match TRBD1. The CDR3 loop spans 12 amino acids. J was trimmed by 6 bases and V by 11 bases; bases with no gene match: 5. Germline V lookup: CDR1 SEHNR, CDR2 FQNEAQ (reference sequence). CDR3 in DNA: TGTGCCGCTACGGGACAGGGCAATGAGCAGTTCTTC. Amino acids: CAATGQGNEQFF.

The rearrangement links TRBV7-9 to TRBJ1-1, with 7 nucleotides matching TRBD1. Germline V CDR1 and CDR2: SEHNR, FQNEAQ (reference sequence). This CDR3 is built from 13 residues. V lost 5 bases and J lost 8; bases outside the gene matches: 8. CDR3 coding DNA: TGTGCCAGCAGCCCACAGGGGATAATAGAAGCTTTCTTT. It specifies CASSPQGIIEAFF. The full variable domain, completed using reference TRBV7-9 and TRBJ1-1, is DTGVSQNPRHKITKRGQNVTFRCDPISEHNRLYWYRQTLGQGPEFLTYFQNEAQLEKSRLLSDRFSAERPKGSFSTLEIQRTEQGDSAMYLCASSPQGIIEAFFGQGTRLTVV.

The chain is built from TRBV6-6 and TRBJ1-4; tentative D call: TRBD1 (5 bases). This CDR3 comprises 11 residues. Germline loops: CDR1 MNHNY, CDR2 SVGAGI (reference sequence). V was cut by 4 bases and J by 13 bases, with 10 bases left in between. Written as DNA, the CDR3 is TGTGCCAGCAGTTCGCAGGGTCGACTGTTTTTT. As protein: CASSSQGRLFF.

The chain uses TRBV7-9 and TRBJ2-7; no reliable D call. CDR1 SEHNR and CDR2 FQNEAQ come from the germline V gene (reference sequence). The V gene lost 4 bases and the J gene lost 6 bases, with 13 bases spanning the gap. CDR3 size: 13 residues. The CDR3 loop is CASSSTKGTEQYF. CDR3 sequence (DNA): TGTGCCAGCAGCTCGACGAAGGGTACCGAGCAGTACTTC.

CDR3 nucleotide sequence: TGCGCCAGCAGCTTGGCGCCGACAGGGGACTACGAGCAGTACTTC. It is translated as CASSLAPTGDYEQYF. The chain combines TRBV5-1 with TRBJ2-7; 8 bases fit TRBD1. This CDR3 region has 15 residues. The V and J ends lost 0 bases and 3 bases, in that order; junction bases with no gene match: 5. CDR1 is SGHRS, CDR2 YFSETQ, per germline.

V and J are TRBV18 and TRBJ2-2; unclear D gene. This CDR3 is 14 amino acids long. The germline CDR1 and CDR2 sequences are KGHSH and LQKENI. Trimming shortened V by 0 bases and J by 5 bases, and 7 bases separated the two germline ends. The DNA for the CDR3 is TGTGCCAGCTCACCACCGCCGGTTACCGGGGAGCTGTTTTTT. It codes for CASSPPPVTGELFF. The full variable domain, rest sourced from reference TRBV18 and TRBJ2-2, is NAGVMQNPRHLVRRRGQEARLRCSPMKGHSHVYWYRQLPEEGLKFMVYLQKENIIDESGMPKERFSAEFPKEGPSILRIQQVVRGDSAAYFCASSPPPVTGELFFGEGSRLTVL.

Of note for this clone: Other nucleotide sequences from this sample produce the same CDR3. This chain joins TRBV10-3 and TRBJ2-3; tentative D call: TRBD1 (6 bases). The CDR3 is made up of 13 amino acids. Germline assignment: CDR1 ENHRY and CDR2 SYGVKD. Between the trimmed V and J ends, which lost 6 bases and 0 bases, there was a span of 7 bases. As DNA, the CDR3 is TGTGCCATCAGGCAGGGGAGCACAGATACGCAGTATTTT. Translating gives CAIRQGSTDTQYF.

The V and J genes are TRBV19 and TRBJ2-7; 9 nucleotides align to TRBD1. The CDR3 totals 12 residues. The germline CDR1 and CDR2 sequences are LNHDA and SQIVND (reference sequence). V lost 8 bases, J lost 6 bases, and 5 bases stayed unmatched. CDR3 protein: CASGGTGIEQYF. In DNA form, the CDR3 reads TGTGCCAGTGGGGGGACAGGGATCGAGCAGTACTTC.

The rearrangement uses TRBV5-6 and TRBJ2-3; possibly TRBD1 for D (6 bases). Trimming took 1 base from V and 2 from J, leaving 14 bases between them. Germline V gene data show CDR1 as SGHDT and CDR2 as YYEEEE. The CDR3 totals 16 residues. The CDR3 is CASSLFQGRVTDTQYF. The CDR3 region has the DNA TGTGCCAGCAGCTTGTTCCAGGGGCGCGTCACAGATACGCAGTATTTT.

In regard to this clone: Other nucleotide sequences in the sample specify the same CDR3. CDR3 protein: CASRPTGGYGYTF. DNA of the CDR3: TGTGCCAGCAGGCCTACAGGGGGCTATGGCTACACCTTC. The rearrangement uses TRBV7-2 and TRBJ1-2; 8 nucleotides agree with TRBD1. The CDR3 has 13 residues. Germline V gene sequence: CDR1 SGHTA, CDR2 FQGNSA. The ends lost 6 bases at V and 4 bases at J; junction bases unmatched: 4.

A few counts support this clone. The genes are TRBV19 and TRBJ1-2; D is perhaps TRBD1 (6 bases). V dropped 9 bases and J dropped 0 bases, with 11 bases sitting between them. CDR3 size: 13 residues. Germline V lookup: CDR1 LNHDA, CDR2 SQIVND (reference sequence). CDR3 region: CASGQPTNYGYTF. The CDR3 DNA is TGTGCCAGCGGACAGCCGACTAACTATGGCTACACCTTC.

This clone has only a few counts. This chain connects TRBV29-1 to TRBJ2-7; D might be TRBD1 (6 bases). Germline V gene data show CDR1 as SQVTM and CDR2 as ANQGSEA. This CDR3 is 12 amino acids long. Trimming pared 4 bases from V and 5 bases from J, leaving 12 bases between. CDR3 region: CSVGGSGDEQYF. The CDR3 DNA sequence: TGCAGCGTTGGCGGGTCAGGGGACGAGCAGTACTTC.

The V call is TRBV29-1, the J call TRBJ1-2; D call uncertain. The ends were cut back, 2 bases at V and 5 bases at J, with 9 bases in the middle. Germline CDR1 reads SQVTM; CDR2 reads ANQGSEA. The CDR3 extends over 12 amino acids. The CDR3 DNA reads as TGCAGCGTTGAACCAGGAGCATATGGCTACACCTTC. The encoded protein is CSVEPGAYGYTF.

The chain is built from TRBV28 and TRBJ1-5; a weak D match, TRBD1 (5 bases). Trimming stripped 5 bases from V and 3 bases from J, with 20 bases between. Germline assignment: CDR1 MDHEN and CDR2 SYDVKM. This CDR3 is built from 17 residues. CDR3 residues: CASSRRTGEGFNQPQHF. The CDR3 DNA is TGTGCCAGCAGTCGCCGCACGGGGGAGGGTTTCAATCAGCCCCAGCATTTT.

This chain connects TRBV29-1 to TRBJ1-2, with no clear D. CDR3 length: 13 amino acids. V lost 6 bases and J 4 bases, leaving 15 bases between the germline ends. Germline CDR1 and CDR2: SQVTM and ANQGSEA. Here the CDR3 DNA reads TGCAGCGTCGAATTAAACGAGGGCTATGGCTACACCTTC. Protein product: CSVELNEGYGYTF. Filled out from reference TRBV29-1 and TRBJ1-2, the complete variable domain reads SAVISQKPSRDICQRGTSLTIQCQVDSQVTMMFWYRQQPGQSLTLIATANQGSEATYESGFVIDKFPISRPNLTFSTLTVSNMSPEDSSIYLCSVELNEGYGYTFGSGTRLTVV.